Shown below are 2 T cell receptor beta chains from a single sample sequenced in a study of blood T cell repertoires in COVID-19. The table came from immunoSEQ multiplex PCR; TCRdb's copy has only in-frame clones and leaves some out. This sample has about 320,000 clones, with about nine tenths found just once. Material: PBMCs or T cells enriched from blood (not recorded which). Receptors originate from a man aged 55 to 69 who had recovered from COVID-19.

The CDR3 DNA sequence: TGTGCCAGTAGTATCTCGAGGCAGCCCCAGCATTTT. Its protein is CASSISRQPQHF. The chain couples TRBV19 to TRBJ1-5, with D unclear. The CDR3 runs 12 residues. CDR1 is LNHDA and CDR2 is SQIVND in the germline V gene (reference sequence). V dropped 3 bases and J dropped 7 bases, with 7 bases sitting between them.

The V call is TRBV5-1, the J call TRBJ1-5; no firm D call. V was shortened by 0 bases and J by 5 bases, with 12 bases between the two germline ends. Germline CDR1 SGHRS, CDR2 YFSETQ. CDR3 size: 15 residues. This CDR3 reads CASSLVVRVDQPQHF. CDR3 sequence (DNA): TGCGCCAGCAGCTTGGTCGTGAGGGTGGATCAGCCCCAGCATTTT.